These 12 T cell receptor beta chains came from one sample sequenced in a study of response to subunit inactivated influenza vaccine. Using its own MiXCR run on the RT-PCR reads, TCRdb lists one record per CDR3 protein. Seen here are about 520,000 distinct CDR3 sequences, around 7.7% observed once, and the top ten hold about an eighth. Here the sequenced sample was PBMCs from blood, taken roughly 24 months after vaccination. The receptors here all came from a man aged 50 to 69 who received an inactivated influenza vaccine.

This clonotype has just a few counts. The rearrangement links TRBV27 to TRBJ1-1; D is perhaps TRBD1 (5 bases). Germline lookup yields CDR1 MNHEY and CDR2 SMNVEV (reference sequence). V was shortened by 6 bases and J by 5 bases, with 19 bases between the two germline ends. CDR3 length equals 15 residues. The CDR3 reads CASSPTRGWVTEAFF. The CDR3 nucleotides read TGTGCCAGCAGCCCTACACGGGGCTGGGTGACTGAAGCTTTCTTT.

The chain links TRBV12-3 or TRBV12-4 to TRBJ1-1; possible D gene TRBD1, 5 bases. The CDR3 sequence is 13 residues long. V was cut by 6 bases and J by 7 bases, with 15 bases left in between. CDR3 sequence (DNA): TGTGCCAGCAGCGCCGGCGGGACGGGTGAAGCTTTCTTT. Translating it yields CASSAGGTGEAFF.

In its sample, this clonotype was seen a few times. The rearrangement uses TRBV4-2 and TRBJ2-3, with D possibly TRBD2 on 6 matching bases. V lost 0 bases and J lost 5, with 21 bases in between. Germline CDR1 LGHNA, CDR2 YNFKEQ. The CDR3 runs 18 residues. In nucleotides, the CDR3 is TGTGCCAGCAGCCAAGATCTAGGGCGGGGTCTAGATGGAGATACGCAGTATTTT. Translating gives CASSQDLGRGLDGDTQYF.

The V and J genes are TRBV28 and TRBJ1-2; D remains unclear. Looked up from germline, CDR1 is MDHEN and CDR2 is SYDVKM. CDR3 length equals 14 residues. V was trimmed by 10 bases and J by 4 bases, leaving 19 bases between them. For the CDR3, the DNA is TGTGCCATCACATTAGGGAATTCGGGCTATGGCTACACCTTC. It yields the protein CAITLGNSGYGYTF.

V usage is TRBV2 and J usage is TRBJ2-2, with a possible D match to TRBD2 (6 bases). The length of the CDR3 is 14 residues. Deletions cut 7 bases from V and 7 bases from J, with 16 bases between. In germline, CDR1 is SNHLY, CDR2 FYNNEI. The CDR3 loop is CASNDGGRGGELFF. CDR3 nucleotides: TGTGCCAGCAACGACGGAGGGCGGGGCGGGGAGCTGTTTTTT.

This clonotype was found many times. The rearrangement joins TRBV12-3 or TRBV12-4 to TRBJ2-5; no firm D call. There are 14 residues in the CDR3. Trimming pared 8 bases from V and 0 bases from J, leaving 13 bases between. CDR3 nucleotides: TGTGCCAGCGCGCACTACACAGACCAAGAGACCCAGTACTTC. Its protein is CASAHYTDQETQYF.

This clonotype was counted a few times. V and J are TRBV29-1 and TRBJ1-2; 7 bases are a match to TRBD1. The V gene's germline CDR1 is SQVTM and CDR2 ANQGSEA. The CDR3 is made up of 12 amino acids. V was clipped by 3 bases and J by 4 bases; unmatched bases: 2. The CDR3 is CSVETGFYGYTF. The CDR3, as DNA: TGCAGCGTTGAGACAGGGTTCTATGGCTACACCTTC.

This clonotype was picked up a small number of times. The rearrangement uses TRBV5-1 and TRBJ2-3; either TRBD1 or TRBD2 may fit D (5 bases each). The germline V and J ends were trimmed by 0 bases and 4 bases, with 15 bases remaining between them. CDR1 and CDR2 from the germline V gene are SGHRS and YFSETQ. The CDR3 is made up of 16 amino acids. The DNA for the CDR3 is TGCGCCAGCAGCTTGGGGGGTCTACGAGGGGCAGATACGCAGTATTTT. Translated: CASSLGGLRGADTQYF. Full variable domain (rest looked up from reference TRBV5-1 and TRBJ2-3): KAGVTQTPRYLIKTRGQQVTLSCSPISGHRSVSWYQQTPGQGLQFLFEYFSETQRNKGNFPGRFSGRQFSNSRSEMNVSTLELGDSALYLCASSLGGLRGADTQYFGPGTRLTVL.

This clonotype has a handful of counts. In DNA, the CDR3 is TGTGCCAGCAGATGGACAGGGAGGGACACTGAAGCTTTCTTT. Amino acids: CASRWTGRDTEAFF. The V call is TRBV6-1, the J call TRBJ1-1, with TRBD1 matching 8 bases. Germline loops: CDR1 MNHNS, CDR2 SASEGT. The CDR3 length is 14 residues. The ends lost 6 bases at V and 3 bases at J; junction bases unmatched: 6.

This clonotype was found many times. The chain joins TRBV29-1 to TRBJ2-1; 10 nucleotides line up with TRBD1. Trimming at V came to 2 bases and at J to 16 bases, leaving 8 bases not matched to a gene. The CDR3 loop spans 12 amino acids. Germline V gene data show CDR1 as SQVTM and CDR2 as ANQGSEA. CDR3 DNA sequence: TGCAGCGTTGAAAACTCTGACAGGGGGCGCTTCTTC. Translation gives CSVENSDRGRFF.

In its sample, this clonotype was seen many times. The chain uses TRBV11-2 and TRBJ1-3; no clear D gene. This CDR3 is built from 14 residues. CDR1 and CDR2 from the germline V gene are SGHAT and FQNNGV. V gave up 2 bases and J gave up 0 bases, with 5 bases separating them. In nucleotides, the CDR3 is TGTGCCAGCAGCTTAATTTTCTCTGGAAACACCATATATTTT. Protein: CASSLIFSGNTIYF.

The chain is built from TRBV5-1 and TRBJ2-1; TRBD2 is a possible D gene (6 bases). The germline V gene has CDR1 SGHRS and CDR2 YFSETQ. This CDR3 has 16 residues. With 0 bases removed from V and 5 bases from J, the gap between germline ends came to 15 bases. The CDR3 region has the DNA TGCGCCAGCAGCTTGGATCTAGCGATAATAGACAATGAGCAGTTCTTC. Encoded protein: CASSLDLAIIDNEQFF.